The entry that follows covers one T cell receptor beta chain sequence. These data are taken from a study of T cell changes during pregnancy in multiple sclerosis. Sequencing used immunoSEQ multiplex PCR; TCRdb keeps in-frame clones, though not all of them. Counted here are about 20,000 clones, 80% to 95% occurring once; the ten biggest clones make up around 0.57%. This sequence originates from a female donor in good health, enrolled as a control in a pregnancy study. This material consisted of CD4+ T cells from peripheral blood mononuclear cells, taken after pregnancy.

CDR3 loop: CASSESYGLPNIQYF. The CDR3 DNA is TGCGCCAGCAGTGAGTCCTATGGACTTCCTAACATTCAGTACTTC. This chain joins TRBV10-1 and TRBJ2-4; a weak D match, TRBD2 (5 bases). This CDR3 is built from 15 residues. CDR1 and CDR2 from the germline V gene are WNHNN and SYGVQD (reference sequence). V was shortened by 0 bases and J by 7 bases, with 13 bases between the two germline ends.